A single sample gave rise to the 4 T cell receptor beta chains below, sequenced in a study of blood T cell repertoires in COVID-19. TCRdb's copy holds only in-frame clones and misses some; the assay was immunoSEQ multiplex PCR. This repertoire shows approximately 120,000 clones, approximately 85% found once; its top ten account for around 3.2%. The sequenced material came from peripheral blood. The receptors were gathered from an elderly woman with COVID-19, enrolled during active disease.

V gene TRBV5-4 combines with J gene TRBJ2-5; a possible D gene is TRBD2 (6 bases). This CDR3 is built from 15 residues. V was clipped by 0 bases and J by 4 bases, with 13 bases between them. The germline V gene encodes CDR1 SGHNT and CDR2 YYREEE (reference sequence). In DNA form, the CDR3 reads TGTGCCAGCAGCTTGGTTCTAGCGAACGTAGAGACCCAGTACTTC. Its translation: CASSLVLANVETQYF.

The chain carries TRBV10-3 and TRBJ2-1; TRBD2 agrees at 8 bases. The CDR3 contains 15 residues. In germline, CDR1 is ENHRY, CDR2 SYGVKD. V dropped 2 bases and J dropped 8; count of bases not matched to a gene: 8. The CDR3 region is CAISEGTGGLYEQFF. CDR3 nucleotide sequence: TGTGCCATCAGTGAGGGAACGGGAGGGCTCTATGAGCAGTTCTTC.

This chain links TRBV10-3 with TRBJ1-5, with 10 positions matching TRBD1. Germline V gene data show CDR1 as ENHRY and CDR2 as SYGVKD. The CDR3 length is 15 residues. J lost 1 base, V lost 10 bases, and 7 bases had no gene match. Here the CDR3 DNA reads TGTGCCAGCCGGAGACAGGGGGCCAGCAATCAGCCCCAGCATTTT. Translated, it gives CASRRQGASNQPQHF.

The chain has TRBV4-3 and TRBJ2-3; 7 nucleotides agree with TRBD2. V lost 0 bases to trimming and J lost 5 bases; unmatched junction nucleotides: 11. The CDR3 sequence is 17 residues long. Germline CDR1 LGHNA, CDR2 YSLEER. CDR3 DNA sequence: TGCGCCAGCAGCCAAGACCTAGCGGCTCAGGGTGGAGATACGCAGTATTTT. This encodes CASSQDLAAQGGDTQYF.